This T cell receptor (beta chain) was retrieved from a study of healthy donors' naive CD4 and CD8 T cells. Findings of the study overall: Bulk sequencing left alpha and beta chains unpaired.

Naive CD4+ cells were sorted as CD4+CD8-CD45RO-CD45RA+; naive CD8+ as CD8+CD4-CD45RA+CD27bright. The ends lost 6 bases at V and 4 bases at J; junction bases unmatched: 11. Germline lookup yields CDR1 SQVTM and CDR2 ANQGSEA. This CDR3 contains 14 residues. A linear amplification protocol produced the TCR libraries from 500 ng of total RNA. TCRdb fed the reads into MiXCR, producing one record per CDR3 protein. The sample records roughly 200,000 distinct CDR3 sequences, around three quarters being singletons. Notes on this clonotype: The antigen is undetermined.

The receptor comes from a pool of human donors in good health; the sample pools cells from several healthy donors. V gene TRBV29-1 combines with J gene TRBJ1-2; 7 bases align to TRBD1. The sequenced sample was naive CD4+ and CD8+ T cells sorted from blood, pooled from several donors. The DNA of the CDR3 is TGCAGCGTGAACACAGGGGCACGGGGCTATGGCTACACCTTC. Translation: CSVNTGARGYGYTF.